Listed below are T cell receptor beta chains from one sample, sequenced in a study of T cells in Graves' hyperthyroidism and ophthalmopathy. TCRdb redid the calling of the multiplex PCR reads with MiXCR, one entry per CDR3 protein. The sample lists roughly 530,000 distinct CDR3 sequences; 15% to 20% were seen once. The sequenced sample consisted of blood. These receptor sequences come from a woman between 18 and 29 years old with Graves' ophthalmopathy. The CDR3 runs from the conserved cysteine through the conserved F or W. The D gene is left open where the match is weak. The listing skips clone size in some rows; elsewhere it reads once, few, many or a size class.

>-|-|TRBJ1-1|TRBV29-1
TGCAGCGAGGACCAAGGGTTCACTGAAGCTTTCTTT
CSEDQGFTEAFF
>few|TRBD2|TRBJ2-2|TRBV10-3
TGTGCCATCAGTCAGACTAGCGGCACCGGGGAGCTGTTTTTT
CAISQTSGTGELFF
>-|-|TRBJ2-7|TRBV11-2
TGCGCCAGCAGCCAGACCTGGAAGCCCTCGGACGAGCAGTACTTC
CASSQTWKPSDEQYF
>many|-|TRBJ1-3|TRBV28
TGTGCCAGCAGTTCCTGGCTCTCTGGAAACACCATATATTTT
CASSSWLSGNTIYF
>many|-|TRBJ1-5|TRBV11-2
TGTGCCAGCAGCTTAGAGTTAGGCAATCAGCCCCAGCATTTT
CASSLELGNQPQHF
>few|TRBD1|TRBJ1-5|TRBV20-1
TGCAGTGCTCCCACTAAGACAGGGCACAATCAGCCCCAGCATTTT
CSAPTKTGHNQPQHF
>many|-|TRBJ2-2|TRBV5-1
TGCGCCAGCAGCGCCGGACAGATGAACACCGGGGAGCTGTTTTTT
CASSAGQMNTGELFF
>many|-|TRBJ1-5|TRBV30
TGTGCCTGGAGTCCGGGGTACAATCAGCCCCAGCATTTT
CAWSPGYNQPQHF
>many|-|TRBJ2-3|TRBV20-1
TGCAGTGCTCCGATCCGGGACAAAAGCACAGATACGCAGTATTTT
CSAPIRDKSTDTQYF
>few|-|TRBJ2-1|TRBV2
TGTGCCAGCAGCGCCGGGACTGCGCTCCAAGACAATGAGCAGTTCTTC
CASSAGTALQDNEQFF